What follows are 27 T cell receptor beta chains derived from one specimen sequenced in a study of lymphopenia after photon versus proton radiotherapy (dated by TCRdb to between 2018 and 2021). Libraries were constructed by the immunoSEQ multiplex PCR assay. In TCRdb, the immuneACCESS table is reduced to in-frame sequences with V and J assigned. These tables do not hold every clone; where another copy was compared, an unresolved V gene accounts for under half, and the others remain unexplained. The sample table shows about 160,000 clones, and 75% to 90% are seen once. Around 4.5% of the sample lies in the top ten. Sequences were derived from peripheral blood, sampled from a patient treated with photon-based radiotherapy. The source is a middle-aged man with gastric cancer.

The chain carries TRBV29-1 and TRBJ1-1; TRBD1 is a possible D gene (6 bases). Looked up from germline, CDR1 is SQVTM and CDR2 is ANQGSEA. CDR3 size: 15 residues. Deletions cut 3 bases from V and 5 bases from J, with 19 bases between. CDR3 DNA: TGCAGCGTTGACTACAGGGTCAGTGGGGCAACTGAAGCTTTCTTT. It translates to CSVDYRVSGATEAFF.

The chain links TRBV29-1 to TRBJ1-1; D gene unclear. The V gene's germline CDR1 is SQVTM and CDR2 ANQGSEA. This CDR3 comprises 13 residues. Trimming took off 4 bases at V and 1 base at J, with 10 bases between the two ends. Written as DNA, the CDR3 is TGCAGCGTTGCCCGGACGGAGAACACTGAAGCTTTCTTT. It translates to CSVARTENTEAFF.

The chain recombines TRBV9 with TRBJ2-2, with D hard to call. Trimming took 2 bases from V and 4 from J, leaving 6 bases between them. This CDR3 has 13 residues. Germline V gene lookup returns CDR1 SGDLS and CDR2 YYNGEE. The DNA for the CDR3 is TGTGCCAGCAGCGTGAGGAGCACCGGGGAGCTGTTTTTT. Residues: CASSVRSTGELFF.

This chain links TRBV6-5 with TRBJ2-7; D gene ambiguous. Trimming shortened V by 6 bases and J by 2 bases, and 14 bases separated the two germline ends. In germline, CDR1 is MNHEY, CDR2 SVGAGI. The CDR3 is 14 residues long. The CDR3 is CASSLPGPPYEQYF. The CDR3 nucleotides are TGTGCCAGCAGCCTTCCCGGCCCTCCCTACGAGCAGTACTTC.

The V and J genes are TRBV28 and TRBJ2-3; D is undetermined. Trimming stripped 3 bases from V and 4 bases from J, with 14 bases between. Germline V lookup: CDR1 MDHEN, CDR2 SYDVKM. The CDR3 covers 15 residues. For the CDR3, the DNA is TGTGCCAGCAGTTTGGGCGGTAGGACCGCAGATACGCAGTATTTT. Its translation: CASSLGGRTADTQYF.

The V call is TRBV2, the J call TRBJ1-4; D call uncertain. CDR3 length equals 14 residues. V lost 4 bases and J 7 bases, leaving 13 bases between the germline ends. Germline-derived CDR1 and CDR2 are SNHLY and FYNNEI. Here the CDR3 reads CASSVGRSIEKLFF. The CDR3 bases are TGTGCCAGCAGTGTAGGCAGATCAATTGAAAAACTGTTTTTT.

The chain has TRBV4-1 and TRBJ1-2; D gene ambiguous. The ends were cut back, 0 bases at V and 8 bases at J, with 16 bases in the middle. CDR1 is MGHRA, CDR2 YSYEKL, per germline. This CDR3 has 15 residues. The CDR3 sequence: CASSQDGDTLGGYTF. The CDR3 DNA is TGCGCCAGCAGCCAAGATGGAGACACTTTGGGGGGCTACACCTTC.

The chain is built from TRBV5-4 and TRBJ2-1; 7 bases align to TRBD1. Germline V gives CDR1 SGHNT, CDR2 YYREEE (reference sequence). The junction had 3 bases not matched to a gene; V was cut back by 3 bases and J by 9 bases. This CDR3 has 12 residues. CDR3 in DNA: TGTGCCAGCAGCTACAGGGGTGGTGAGCAGTTCTTC. Its protein product is CASSYRGGEQFF.

The J gene is TRBJ2-2, the V gene TRBV5-1; 7 bases map to TRBD1. This CDR3 region has 15 residues. The V gene end was trimmed by 1 base and the J gene end by 4 bases; junction bases not matched to a gene: 4. Germline V lookup: CDR1 SGHRS, CDR2 YFSETQ. The CDR3 spells CASSLNRGSTGELFF. CDR3 DNA: TGCGCCAGCAGCTTGAACAGGGGTAGCACCGGGGAGCTGTTTTTT. Based on the CDR3 plus reference TRBV5-1 and TRBJ2-2, the full variable domain is KAGVTQTPRYLIKTRGQQVTLSCSPISGHRSVSWYQQTPGQGLQFLFEYFSETQRNKGNFPGRFSGRQFSNSRSEMNVSTLELGDSALYLCASSLNRGSTGELFFGEGSRLTVL.

The V gene is TRBV4-1, the J gene TRBJ2-1, with 7 nucleotides matching TRBD1. The V segment lost 5 bases and the J segment 2 bases; nucleotides outside the gene matches: 12. Germline-derived CDR1 and CDR2 are MGHRA and YSYEKL. The CDR3 is made up of 17 amino acids. The CDR3 nucleotides are TGCGCCAGCAGCAAACAAGGGGGCCATGAAGCCTACAATGAGCAGTTCTTC. Amino acid sequence: CASSKQGGHEAYNEQFF.

The CDR3 nucleotides are TGCAGTGCCAAAGTTACTAACATTCAGTACTTC. Encoded protein: CSAKVTNIQYF. V gene TRBV20-1 combines with J gene TRBJ2-4; D is undetermined. Deletions cut 6 bases from V and 7 bases from J, with 10 bases between. The germline V gene encodes CDR1 DFQATT and CDR2 SNEGSKA (reference sequence). The CDR3 covers 11 residues.

The chain couples TRBV5-1 to TRBJ2-1; 12 bases map to TRBD1. Germline-derived CDR1 and CDR2 are SGHRS and YFSETQ. V was pared by 3 bases and J by 6 bases, with 4 bases of the junction left unmatched. CDR3 length: 15 residues. The CDR3 DNA reads TGCGCCAGCAGCTACGGGGACAGGGGGCTCAATGAGCAGTTCTTC. Amino acid sequence: CASSYGDRGLNEQFF.

The chain combines TRBV7-2 with TRBJ2-7; D call uncertain. Trimming shortened V by 1 base and J by 3 bases, and 7 bases separated the two germline ends. Looked up from germline, CDR1 is SGHTA and CDR2 is FQGNSA. This CDR3 spans 13 amino acids. CDR3 coding DNA: TGTGCCAGCAGCTTAGGGACCTACTACGAGCAGTACTTC. This codes for CASSLGTYYEQYF.

This clone is a singleton in its sample. Here the CDR3 reads CASSSDEGYTEAFF. DNA for the CDR3: TGCGCCAGCAGCTCGGACGAGGGGTACACTGAAGCTTTCTTT. This chain connects TRBV5-1 to TRBJ1-1, with D tentatively TRBD1 (5 bases). The germline gives CDR1 SGHRS, CDR2 YFSETQ. The CDR3 totals 14 residues. Trimming took off 3 bases at V and 3 bases at J, with 12 bases between the two ends.

The genes are TRBV19 and TRBJ1-5; 7 bases map to TRBD1. The CDR3 totals 13 residues. CDR1 and CDR2 from the germline V gene are LNHDA and SQIVND (reference sequence). Germline trimming cut 5 bases from V and 7 bases from J; bases unmatched to any gene: 5. CDR3 sequence reads: CASSWGTEQPQHF. DNA of the CDR3: TGTGCCAGTAGTTGGGGGACAGAACAGCCCCAGCATTTT.

J is TRBJ1-4 and V is TRBV7-8; 8 nucleotides line up with TRBD1. This CDR3 comprises 18 residues. Germline values: CDR1 SGHVS, CDR2 FQNEAQ. V lost 5 bases and J lost 0; bases outside the gene matches: 11. CDR3 residues: CASSTRRTGRATNEKLFF. CDR3 nucleotides: TGTGCCAGCAGCACGCGAAGGACAGGGAGGGCAACTAATGAAAAACTGTTTTTT.

The gene calls are TRBV18 and TRBJ1-1; D gene ambiguous. The germline V gene encodes CDR1 KGHSH and CDR2 LQKENI. The CDR3 spans 13 residues. The V gene lost 6 bases and the J gene lost 1 base, with 9 bases spanning the gap. The chain's CDR3 is CASSQEGNTEAFF. The DNA of the CDR3 is TGTGCCAGCTCCCAGGAAGGGAACACTGAAGCTTTCTTT.

The rearrangement links TRBV5-6 to TRBJ2-2; D is possibly TRBD2 (6 bases). This CDR3 has 16 residues. Germline V gives CDR1 SGHDT, CDR2 YYEEEE. V gave up 4 bases and J gave up 3 bases, with 16 bases separating them. CDR3 residues: CASSRVGREDTGELFF. CDR3 DNA: TGTGCCAGCAGCCGGGTAGGCAGGGAGGACACCGGGGAGCTGTTTTTT.

The J gene is TRBJ2-5, the V gene TRBV5-4; 13 bases map to TRBD2. V gave up 4 bases and J gave up 4 bases; unmatched junction bases: 4. Germline values: CDR1 SGHNT, CDR2 YYREEE (reference sequence). There are 15 residues in the CDR3. The CDR3 reads CASSGRTSGRETQYF. In nucleotides, the CDR3 is TGTGCCAGCAGCGGAAGGACTAGCGGGAGAGAGACCCAGTACTTC.

V is TRBV5-1 and J is TRBJ2-7; no clear D. CDR1 is SGHRS and CDR2 is YFSETQ in the germline V gene. CDR3 length: 15 amino acids. V was trimmed by 3 bases and J by 2 bases, leaving 15 bases between them. CDR3 loop: CASSSQTEVAYEQYF. The CDR3 DNA is TGCGCCAGCAGCTCACAAACGGAAGTCGCCTACGAGCAGTACTTC.

The chain employs TRBV6-9 and TRBJ2-7, with D unclear. Per germline, CDR1 MNHGY and CDR2 SVAAGI. V lost 2 bases and J 6 bases, leaving 8 bases between the germline ends. CDR3 length: 12 amino acids. In nucleotides, the CDR3 is TGTGCCAGCAGTTATCAGCCCTCCGAGCAGTACTTC. As protein: CASSYQPSEQYF.

The rearrangement joins TRBV11-2 to TRBJ2-5; the D gene is possibly TRBD2 (5 bases). The germline V gene encodes CDR1 SGHAT and CDR2 FQNNGV. V gave up 1 base and J gave up 4 bases, with 10 bases separating them. This CDR3 region has 14 residues. This CDR3 reads CASSLVAGTETQYF. DNA of the CDR3: TGTGCCAGCAGCTTAGTCGCGGGTACAGAGACCCAGTACTTC.

This chain links TRBV9 with TRBJ2-1; TRBD2 might be the D (6 bases). Germline CDR1 reads SGDLS; CDR2 reads YYNGEE. The CDR3 is 15 amino acids. Deletions cut 3 bases from V and 0 bases from J, with 10 bases between. The CDR3 sequence is CASSGGTLSYNEQFF. As DNA, the CDR3 is TGTGCCAGCAGCGGGGGGACTCTCTCCTACAATGAGCAGTTCTTC.

This clone was detected once. The gene calls are TRBV5-4 and TRBJ2-2, with 8 bases fitting TRBD2. The V gene's germline CDR1 is SGHNT and CDR2 YYREEE (reference sequence). This CDR3 is 19 amino acids long. Trimming removed 4 bases from V and 6 bases from J; junction bases left unmatched: 20. CDR3 sequence reads: CASSPSAHRSGSSAGELFF. The CDR3, as DNA: TGTGCCAGCAGCCCCTCAGCTCACAGAAGCGGGAGTTCAGCCGGGGAGCTGTTTTTT. The whole variable domain, filled in from reference TRBV5-4 and TRBJ2-2, reads ETGVTQSPTHLIKTRGQQVTLRCSSQSGHNTVSWYQQALGQGPQFIFQYYREEENGRGNFPPRFSGLQFPNYSSELNVNALELDDSALYLCASSPSAHRSGSSAGELFFGEGSRLTVL.

CDR3 amino acids: CASSTYRPADTQYF. CDR3 sequence (DNA): TGTGCCAGCTCAACTTACCGACCAGCAGATACGCAGTATTTT. The chain links TRBV18 to TRBJ2-3; D is unclear. The CDR3 is made up of 14 amino acids. The V end was cut by 5 bases, the J end by 4 bases, with 13 bases between. In germline, CDR1 is KGHSH, CDR2 LQKENI.

The chain couples TRBV4-1 to TRBJ1-1; TRBD1 matches at 10 bases. V gave up 3 bases and J gave up 7 bases; unmatched junction bases: 8. CDR1 is MGHRA, CDR2 YSYEKL, per germline. The CDR3 spans 15 residues. The CDR3 sequence: CASSQPGQGSGEAFF. The CDR3 DNA sequence: TGCGCCAGCAGCCAGCCGGGACAGGGGAGCGGTGAAGCTTTCTTT.

This clone was counted a few times. The gene calls are TRBV25-1 and TRBJ1-3; D is ambiguous. This CDR3 contains 15 residues. Trimming shortened V by 5 bases and J by 4 bases, and 15 bases separated the two germline ends. Germline V gives CDR1 MGHDK, CDR2 SYGVNS. CDR3 amino acids: CASSWAGDEGNTIYF. Written as DNA, the CDR3 is TGTGCCAGCAGTTGGGCCGGCGACGAAGGAAACACCATATATTTT.